This T cell receptor beta chain was captured by sequencing in a study of beta chain features in type 1 diabetes (dated by TCRdb to 2016 to 2019). Background on the whole study: Mean age, gender distribution, total cell number and subset yield were not different between patients and healthy donors. A total of roughly 99,000,000 sorted cells were examined across all samples, and the number of cells per subset was strongly correlated with RNA yield. The study compared TCRB repertoires of sorted circulating CD4+ T cell subsets between recently diagnosed type 1 diabetes patients and matched healthy donors. Whereas all 28 donors provided naive and central memory subsets, regulatory and stem cell-like memory subsets were isolated from just 8 patients and roughly 8 healthy donors. Summary of the overall study and its limitations: Patients with type 1 diabetes made fewer insertions and deleted more nucleotides at VDJ recombination sites, implying thymic rearrangement abnormalities. The naive, central memory and regulatory TCRB repertoires appeared to resemble one another more closely among patients than among healthy donors. Because cDNA rather than genomic DNA was sequenced, highly expressing activated cells could have been over-represented, although no difference in activation and CD3 levels was found between groups. A moderate but significant shortening of TCRB CDR3 length was observed in type 1 diabetes patients in all four CD4+ subsets. Shorter templates might have been favored by PCR, but patient and control samples were amplified and corrected together, so both groups would have been affected equally by any skew. Only small numbers of individuals were included in the HLA sub-analyses, which left unresolved whether HLA type had any influence on TCRB rearrangement.

The High Capacity cDNA Reverse Transcription Kit was used to reverse transcribe all of the isolated RNA, meaning that expressed TCRB transcripts were what got sequenced. Deep immunoSEQ sequencing was performed on naive, central memory and regulatory T cell samples, with an average of about 3.57 million total reads per sample. Sorted cells were lysed in RLT buffer and RNA was extracted with DNase-treated RNeasy Micro or Mini kits, depending on cell number. To prevent cross-contamination, each cell subset was processed individually, whereas patient and healthy donor samples were processed jointly. The immunoSEQ multiplex PCR was used to amplify TCRB sequences from cDNA, generating 87-bp fragments that spanned the CDR3 region. Sequencing of the amplicons was performed on the Illumina HiSeq platform. The source study handled its data this way. PCR bias was corrected computationally using synthetic template baselines, and reads within Hamming distance 2 were collapsed, with unmergeable singletons discarded. Reads were aligned against IMGT to assign V, D and J genes, CDR3 length and insertions or deletions at six rearrangement sites. Within each subset, clonotype counts were normalized to the number of sorted cells before true diversity and Gini coefficients were calculated with the tcR R package. The overlap coefficient, calculated on TCRB nucleotide sequences, was used to quantify repertoire sharing. TCRdb took over this immuneACCESS table, retaining in-frame rearrangements with V and J assigned. Such tables are incomplete; in checked studies, under half of the missing clones stem from an unresolved V gene, and the remainder is unexplained. From that table come the V and J calls and clone size; the DNA was used to work out D and trimming. Recorded for this sample are under 200,000 clones; less than 9.5% of them occurred a single time. 2.3% of the sample comes from the top ten.

A remark on this clone: Its target antigen remains unknown. No much larger clone is present one base from it, and per-base qualities are unavailable.

The germline V gene sets CDR1 to MNHEY and CDR2 to SVGAGI. V and J lose 0 bases and 5 bases, and a span of 10 bases separates them. Measured from the cysteine to the phenylalanine, the CDR3 is 14 residues long. The entry retains the CDR3 DNA only, 42 bases that are in frame from base 1. From each donor, a single peripheral blood sample of about 120 mL on average was drawn into heparinised tubes. Using a panel that included CD45RO, CCR7, CD25, CD127, CD95 and CD27, naive, central memory, regulatory and stem cell-like memory CD4+ T cells were sorted on a BD FACSAria II. Every sorted population had a purity above 95%. PBMCs were separated immediately by Lymphoprep density gradient centrifugation and were stained directly, without being cultured. Samples were stained and sorted in pairs, with one healthy donor and one patient per experiment, so that batch effects were minimized.

Sequencing was done on a sample of central memory CD4+ T cells from blood. The TCR comes from a woman in her late teens or twenties in good health. The chain uses TRBV6-5 and TRBJ2-5; tentative D gene TRBD2, with 5 bases matching. The DNA reads TGTGCCAGCAGTTACTCCCATACGGGGGAGACCCAGTACTTC. This yields the protein CASSYSHTGETQYF.